This T cell receptor (beta chain) was captured in a study of blood T cell repertoires in COVID-19. Seattle patient enrollment occurred during active infection, with longitudinal follow-up thereafter. Libraries were prepared by immunoSEQ multiplex PCR; TCRdb keeps only in-frame clonotypes and omits some of them. The sample includes roughly 53,000 clones, 87% of them seen just once. The CDR3 consists of 14 residues. V shed 0 bases and J shed 1 base, with 6 bases lying between them. Per germline, CDR1 SQVTM and CDR2 ANQGSEA. The rearrangement joins TRBV29-1 to TRBJ1-4; D uncertain. The receptor's source is a woman older than 75 with COVID-19, enrolled during active disease. The sample was peripheral blood. The CDR3 reads CSVEDLGTNEKLFF. CDR3 nucleotide sequence: TGCAGCGTTGAAGATCTAGGAACTAATGAAAAACTGTTTTTT.